One and the same sample provided the 25 T cell receptor beta chains below, sequenced in a study of early T cells in non-severe SARS-CoV-2 infection. TCRdb passed the 5' RACE reads through MiXCR, listing each CDR3 protein once. The sample records almost 30,000 distinct CDR3 sequences, approximately 5.2% being singletons. The source material was whole blood. These receptor sequences come from an adult who was a healthcare worker with PCR-confirmed SARS-CoV-2 infection or an uninfected control (not recorded which).

This clonotype was observed at least ten times. The J gene is TRBJ2-2, the V gene TRBV30; 14 bases fit TRBD2. Unmatched junction bases numbered 3, after V lost 2 bases and J lost 4 bases. CDR1 and CDR2 from the germline V gene are GTSNPN and SVGIG (reference sequence). The CDR3 is 16 amino acids. The CDR3 loop is CAWSTGLAGATGELFF. CDR3 DNA: TGTGCCTGGAGTACGGGACTAGCGGGGGCCACCGGGGAGCTGTTTTTT.

Ten or more counts support this clonotype. The chain employs TRBV10-3 and TRBJ1-1; no clear D gene. V shed 7 bases and J shed 2 bases, with 5 bases lying between them. The CDR3 is made up of 11 amino acids. The germline gives CDR1 ENHRY, CDR2 SYGVKD. CDR3 DNA: TGTGCCATCAAGGGCAACACTGAAGCTTTCTTT. This gives the protein CAIKGNTEAFF.

This clonotype has ten or more counts. This chain joins TRBV20-1 and TRBJ1-3, with a possible D match to TRBD1 (5 bases). Germline loops: CDR1 DFQATT, CDR2 SNEGSKA (reference sequence). The V and J ends lost 4 bases and 0 bases respectively, with 13 bases between them. This CDR3 spans 15 amino acids. CDR3 nucleotide sequence: TGCAGTGCTAAGCAGGGCTTCTTCTCTGGAAACACCATATATTTT. It is translated as CSAKQGFFSGNTIYF.

This chain uses TRBV7-6 with TRBJ1-4; 8 bases are a match to TRBD1. Germline V lookup: CDR1 SGHVS, CDR2 FNYEAQ. The CDR3 sequence is 13 residues long. J gave up 13 bases and V 5 bases, and 9 bases lay outside the gene matches. The CDR3 is CASSHGQGGRLFF. CDR3 bases: TGTGCCAGCAGCCACGGACAGGGTGGAAGACTGTTTTTT.

The table lists this clonotype with many counts. The V gene is TRBV3-1, the J gene TRBJ2-6; possible D gene TRBD1, 5 bases. CDR3 length: 19 residues. CDR1 and CDR2 (germline): LGHDT, YNNKEL (reference sequence). Trimming took 4 bases from V and 0 from J, leaving 19 bases between them. CDR3 region: CASSPTPQGTHSGANVLTF. For the CDR3, the DNA is TGTGCCAGCAGCCCAACCCCCCAGGGAACTCACTCTGGGGCCAACGTCCTGACTTTC.

This clonotype was seen ten or more times. CDR3 sequence reads: CASSLQFRTSGGPFGTDTQYF. CDR3 DNA sequence: TGTGCCAGCAGCCTGCAGTTCAGGACTAGCGGGGGGCCCTTCGGCACAGATACGCAGTATTTT. This sequence joins TRBV13 and TRBJ2-3; 14 nucleotides align to TRBD2. This CDR3 has 21 residues. Germline-derived CDR1 and CDR2 are PRHDT and FYEKMQ (reference sequence). The trim removed 5 bases at V and 1 base at J, leaving 17 bases unmatched.

This clonotype came up a few times. The chain combines TRBV5-1 with TRBJ2-7; D is ambiguous. Germline V gene sequence: CDR1 SGHRS, CDR2 YFSETQ. The CDR3 length is 16 residues. The germline V and J ends were trimmed by 0 bases and 0 bases, with 13 bases remaining between them. CDR3 nucleotides: TGCGCCAGCAGCTTGGATCTTGGGCGACCCTCCTACGAGCAGTACTTC. The encoded protein is CASSLDLGRPSYEQYF.

This clonotype was recorded at least ten times. The chain recombines TRBV5-1 with TRBJ2-7, with TRBD1 identical over 7 bases. Looked up from germline, CDR1 is SGHRS and CDR2 is YFSETQ. The CDR3 is 14 residues long. The V segment lost 4 bases and the J segment 4 bases; nucleotides outside the gene matches: 8. CDR3 sequence (DNA): TGCGCCAGCAGCAGAGACAGGGTACCTTACGAGCAGTACTTC. The encoded protein is CASSRDRVPYEQYF.

This clonotype was picked up many times. The genes are TRBV6-5 and TRBJ2-6; D is uncertain. Per the germline V gene, CDR1 is MNHEY and CDR2 is SVGAGI. V shed 5 bases and J shed 0 bases, with 5 bases lying between them. The CDR3 extends over 14 amino acids. This CDR3 reads CASSIGSGANVLTF. CDR3 DNA sequence: TGTGCCAGCAGTATCGGCTCTGGGGCCAACGTCCTGACTTTC.

A few counts support this clonotype. V is TRBV5-1 and J is TRBJ1-6; no firm D call. This CDR3 has 13 amino acids. From germline, CDR1 is SGHRS and CDR2 YFSETQ. V lost 4 bases, J lost 7 bases, and 9 bases lay in between. CDR3 DNA sequence: TGCGCCAGCAGCGTCGGGATAAATTCACCCCTCCACTTT. This sequence encodes CASSVGINSPLHF.

Only a few counts were recorded for this clonotype. The chain joins TRBV20-1 to TRBJ1-5, with D unresolved. CDR1 and CDR2 (germline): DFQATT, SNEGSKA (reference sequence). V dropped 0 bases and J dropped 4 bases, with 10 bases sitting between them. The CDR3 loop spans 14 amino acids. As DNA, the CDR3 is TGCAGTGCTAGAGACCTAGGACTGAATCAGCCCCAGCATTTT. Protein: CSARDLGLNQPQHF.

Many counts were recorded for this clonotype. The chain joins TRBV18 to TRBJ2-7; D is possibly TRBD2 (5 bases). Germline CDR1 and CDR2: KGHSH and LQKENI. The ends were cut back, 3 bases at V and 2 bases at J, with 20 bases in the middle. The CDR3 totals 17 residues. CDR3 loop: CASSPLGPSSNTYEQYF. The CDR3 coding sequence is TGTGCCAGCTCACCTCTCGGTCCTAGCTCTAACACCTACGAGCAGTACTTC.

A few counts support this clonotype. The genes are TRBV29-1 and TRBJ2-7; perhaps D is TRBD1 or TRBD2 (5 bases each). From germline, CDR1 is SQVTM and CDR2 ANQGSEA. Trimming cost V 2 bases and J 1 base, with 15 bases left between them. The CDR3 is made up of 15 amino acids. In DNA form, the CDR3 reads TGCAGCGTTGAAAGGACCGATGGGGGATCCTACGAGCAGTACTTC. Its protein is CSVERTDGGSYEQYF.

This clonotype was seen ten or more times. This chain connects TRBV6-2 or TRBV6-3 to TRBJ2-7; D is tentatively TRBD1 or TRBD2 (6 bases each). Germline values: CDR1 MNHEY, CDR2 SVGEGT. V was shortened by 0 bases and J by 6 bases, with 12 bases between the two germline ends. This CDR3 has 14 residues. CDR3 nucleotides: TGTGCCAGCAGTTACTCCTCGGGGGCAGGCGAGCAGTACTTC. This gives the protein CASSYSSGAGEQYF.

This clonotype was seen many times. The chain uses TRBV4-3 and TRBJ1-6; D not resolved. CDR3 length equals 12 residues. Germline V gives CDR1 LGHNA, CDR2 YSLEER. The V end was cut by 3 bases, the J end by 9 bases, with 6 bases between. The CDR3 sequence: CASSHLGSPLHF. DNA for the CDR3: TGCGCCAGCAGCCACCTGGGTTCACCCCTCCACTTT.

This clonotype has ten or more counts. V and J are TRBV20-1 and TRBJ2-7, with 8 bases matching TRBD1. V was pared by 4 bases and J by 3 bases, with 8 bases of the junction left unmatched. The germline V gene has CDR1 DFQATT and CDR2 SNEGSKA (reference sequence). The CDR3 consists of 14 residues. CDR3 amino acids: CSATTGTGFYEQYF. CDR3 nucleotide sequence: TGCAGTGCTACAACTGGGACAGGCTTCTACGAGCAGTACTTC.

This clonotype was counted at least ten times. The rearrangement links TRBV11-2 to TRBJ2-3; D is unresolved. This CDR3 has 15 residues. Trimming shortened V by 1 base and J by 0 bases, and 8 bases separated the two germline ends. CDR1 and CDR2 from the germline V gene are SGHAT and FQNNGV. The CDR3 DNA reads as TGTGCCAGCAGCTTAGGAGCGTCCAGCACAGATACGCAGTATTTT. This encodes CASSLGASSTDTQYF.

This clonotype was picked up many times. The J gene is TRBJ2-7, the V gene TRBV18, with 9 bases fitting TRBD1. The CDR3 loop spans 16 amino acids. Germline CDR1 and CDR2: KGHSH and LQKENI. J gave up 6 bases and V 3 bases, and 12 bases lay outside the gene matches. The CDR3 DNA follows: TGTGCCAGCTCACCTTTCGACGCGGGACAGGGAACCGAGCAGTACTTC. Its protein product is CASSPFDAGQGTEQYF.

At least ten counts were recorded for this clonotype. V is TRBV29-1 and J is TRBJ1-2, with 9 bases lining up with TRBD1. The J segment lost 6 bases and the V segment lost 7 bases, leaving 6 bases of the junction unmatched. The CDR3 covers 12 residues. CDR1 is SQVTM, CDR2 ANQGSEA, per germline. The CDR3 DNA sequence: TGCAGCGCGGGGGGACAGGGACATGGCTACACCTTC. This translates into CSAGGQGHGYTF. The full variable domain, with the rest looked up from reference TRBV29-1 and TRBJ1-2, is SAVISQKPSRDICQRGTSLTIQCQVDSQVTMMFWYRQQPGQSLTLIATANQGSEATYESGFVIDKFPISRPNLTFSTLTVSNMSPEDSSIYLCSAGGQGHGYTFGSGTRLTVV.

This clonotype was counted ten times or more. V is TRBV4-3 and J is TRBJ2-6; D gene uncertain. This CDR3 comprises 15 residues. V was trimmed by 4 bases and J by 0 bases, leaving 7 bases between them. In germline, CDR1 is LGHNA, CDR2 YSLEER. The CDR3 sequence: CASSPRRSGANVLTF. In DNA, the CDR3 is TGCGCCAGCAGCCCCAGGCGCTCTGGGGCCAACGTCCTGACTTTC.

This chain uses TRBV6-5 with TRBJ2-1, with a possible D match to TRBD2 (6 bases). Deletions cut 2 bases from V and 0 bases from J, with 14 bases between. Germline CDR1 and CDR2: MNHEY and SVGAGI. The CDR3 loop spans 17 amino acids. CDR3 loop: CASSYPGLEDSYNEQFF. In DNA, the CDR3 is TGTGCCAGCAGTTACCCGGGACTCGAGGACTCCTACAATGAGCAGTTCTTC.

The V and J genes are TRBV20-1 and TRBJ2-6; tentative D call: TRBD2 (5 bases). Per the germline V gene, CDR1 is DFQATT and CDR2 is SNEGSKA (reference sequence). Trimming removed 6 bases from V and 1 base from J, with 7 bases in between. This CDR3 spans 13 amino acids. In nucleotides, the CDR3 is TGCAGTGCCCCGGGATCTGGGGCCAACGTCCTGACTTTC. This codes for CSAPGSGANVLTF.

Turning to this clonotype: It may be a read error: a sequence one base away is much more abundant. The chain recombines TRBV4-3 with TRBJ2-7; unclear D gene. The CDR3 has 14 residues. The germline V gene has CDR1 LGHNA and CDR2 YSLEER. For the CDR3, the DNA is TGCGCCAGCAGCCAAGATGTAGGCTCCAACGAGCAGTACTTC. Amino acids: CASSQDVGSNEQYF.

Remarks on this clonotype: Given a much more abundant clone one base away, this may be a read error. The chain combines TRBV29-1 with TRBJ2-2; tentative D call: TRBD1 (6 bases). The CDR3 has 13 residues. V lost 7 bases and J 7 bases, leaving 16 bases between the germline ends. CDR1 and CDR2 (germline): SQVTM, ANQGSEA. CDR3 loop: CSAGRLDSGELFF. For the CDR3, the DNA is TGCAGCGCCGGACGGCTGGACAGCGGGGAGCTGTTTTTT.

In its sample, this clonotype ranks as medium-sized. The chain employs TRBV9 and TRBJ2-1; 10 bases are a match to TRBD1. Germline V gene sequence: CDR1 SGDLS, CDR2 YYNGEE. V lost 0 bases and J lost 7; bases outside the gene matches: 16. CDR3 length equals 19 residues. CDR3 nucleotide sequence: TGTGCCAGCAGCGTAGCCTGGTGGGCCGGGACAGGGGTTAGGAATGAGCAGTTCTTC. It encodes CASSVAWWAGTGVRNEQFF.